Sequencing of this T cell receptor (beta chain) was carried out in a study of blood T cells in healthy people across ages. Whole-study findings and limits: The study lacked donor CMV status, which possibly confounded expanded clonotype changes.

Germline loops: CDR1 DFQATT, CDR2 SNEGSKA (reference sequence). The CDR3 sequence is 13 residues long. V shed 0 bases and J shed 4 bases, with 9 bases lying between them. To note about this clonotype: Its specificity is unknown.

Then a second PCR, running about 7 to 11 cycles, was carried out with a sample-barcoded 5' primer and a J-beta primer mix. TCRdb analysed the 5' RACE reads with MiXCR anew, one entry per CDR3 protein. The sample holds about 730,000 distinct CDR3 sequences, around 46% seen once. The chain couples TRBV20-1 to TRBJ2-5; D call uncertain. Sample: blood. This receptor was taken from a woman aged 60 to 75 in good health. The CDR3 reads CSAREDPLETQYF. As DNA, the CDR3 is TGCAGTGCTAGAGAGGATCCTTTAGAGACCCAGTACTTC.